This T cell receptor beta chain was identified in a study of T cell repertoires in cytomegalovirus infection. Study details: Newly reported HLA-C-restricted and thoroughly characterized HLA-B-restricted CMV epitopes were employed. It can be stated that public TCR beta signatures indicated CMV infection as well as a matching HLA type.

Whole-study results and caveats: Dominating the ex vivo response were HLA-C-restricted CMV-specific TCR beta clonotypes. Individuals carrying CMV plus the relevant HLA were identified by cumulative frequency of public TCR beta families.

This clonotype was seen more than once but under ten times. Its antigen remains unknown. TCRdb reanalysed the reads using MiXCR and keeps one entry per CDR3 protein. The top ten hold 10% to 15% of the sample, which has about 310,000 distinct CDR3 sequences, 20% to 25% seen once. Between the trimmed V and J ends, which lost 1 base and 4 bases, there was a span of 13 bases. The CDR3 is 15 residues long. From germline, CDR1 is SGHDN and CDR2 FVKESK. This clonotype originated in a human donor in good health (CMV status not recorded). Some clones in this sample may be carry-over from other donors' samples. Sequenced material: cultured PBMCs, taken from culture after CMV antigen stimulation. The V and J genes are TRBV14 and TRBJ1-2; D is possibly TRBD1 (6 bases). The CDR3 nucleotides are TGTGCCAGCAGCCAAGTTCCAGGGGCCGTCTATGGCTACACCTTC. This codes for CASSQVPGAVYGYTF.